Following are 9 T cell receptor beta chains from one sample sequenced in a study of blood T cell repertoires in COVID-19 (dated by TCRdb to 2019 to 2021). Libraries were prepared through the immunoSEQ multiplex PCR assay. In its TCRdb copy, this immuneACCESS table keeps in-frame sequences only and misses some clones. Where compared with another copy, unresolved V genes explain less than half of these, and the others have no known cause. The sample table lists 160,000 or so clones, about nine tenths of them with a count of one. Around 1.4% of the sample lies in the top ten. Input material: peripheral blood. The receptors stem from a woman aged 50 to 65 with acute or convalescent COVID-19.

The sample holds one count of this clone. This chain uses TRBV7-9 with TRBJ1-4; TRBD1 matches 7 bases. The CDR3 spans 14 residues. The germline gives CDR1 SEHNR, CDR2 FQNEAQ (reference sequence). The junction had 8 bases not matched to a gene; V was cut back by 5 bases and J by 8 bases. The CDR3 sequence: CASSRQGLLEKLFF. In DNA, the CDR3 is TGTGCCAGCAGCAGACAGGGACTGTTGGAAAAACTGTTTTTT.

The V and J genes are TRBV2 and TRBJ1-2; 7 bases are a match to TRBD1. Losses at the gene ends were 5 bases for V and 7 bases for J; bases not matched to a gene: 7. The germline CDR1 and CDR2 sequences are SNHLY and FYNNEI. The length of the CDR3 is 13 residues. CDR3 coding DNA: TGTGCCAGCAGTCTGACAGGGCTTGGTGGCTACACCTTC. Translated, it gives CASSLTGLGGYTF. Full variable domain (missing parts from reference TRBV2 and TRBJ1-2): EPEVTQTPSHQVTQMGQEVILRCVPISNHLYFYWYRQILGQKVEFLVSFYNNEISEKSEIFDDQFSVERPDGSNFTLKIRSTKLEDSAMYFCASSLTGLGGYTFGSGTRLTVV.

V usage is TRBV6-5 and J usage is TRBJ1-2; 9 bases line up with TRBD1. The CDR3 contains 15 residues. Germline V lookup: CDR1 MNHEY, CDR2 SVGAGI. With 2 bases clipped from V and 3 bases from J, the junction kept 4 bases outside the gene matches. In nucleotides, the CDR3 is TGTGCCAGCAGTTACAGGGGGACAGGGTACTATGGCTACACCTTC. Its translation: CASSYRGTGYYGYTF.

The chain has TRBV27 and TRBJ2-3, with 7 nucleotides matching TRBD1. Germline CDR1 is MNHEY and CDR2 is SMNVEV (reference sequence). CDR3 length: 14 amino acids. J lost 0 bases, V lost 7 bases, and 4 bases had no gene match. The CDR3 spells CASTEGQSTDTQYF. The DNA of the CDR3 is TGTGCCAGCACCGAGGGACAGAGCACAGATACGCAGTATTTT.

The genes are TRBV9 and TRBJ1-3; D possibly corresponds to TRBD1 (6 bases). Germline lookup yields CDR1 SGDLS and CDR2 YYNGEE. CDR3 length: 18 residues. The germline V and J ends were trimmed by 5 bases and 2 bases, with 23 bases remaining between them. The CDR3, as DNA: TGTGCCAGCAGTGCCCTTACCCGCCCAGGGGAGCCTGGAAACACCATATATTTT. Encoded protein: CASSALTRPGEPGNTIYF.

This clone was recorded once. This chain connects TRBV19 to TRBJ2-6, with D perhaps TRBD2 (6 bases). Looked up from germline, CDR1 is LNHDA and CDR2 is SQIVND (reference sequence). Trimming removed 5 bases at V and 1 base at J, with 15 bases between. This CDR3 is 17 amino acids long. Here the CDR3 reads CASSQNGRGSGANVLTF. CDR3 DNA: TGTGCCAGTAGTCAGAATGGCCGGGGGTCTGGGGCCAACGTCCTGACTTTC.

The rearrangement links TRBV27 to TRBJ1-6; 9 nucleotides match TRBD1. Germline CDR1 is MNHEY and CDR2 is SMNVEV (reference sequence). This CDR3 spans 15 amino acids. V lost 4 bases, J lost 9 bases, and 7 bases stayed unmatched. CDR3 DNA: TGTGCCAGCAGTTATACAGGGGGCGGTAGTTCACCCCTCCACTTT. Amino acids: CASSYTGGGSSPLHF.

The chain couples TRBV7-6 to TRBJ2-5; weak D call: TRBD1 (5 bases). With 5 bases removed from V and 2 bases from J, the gap between germline ends came to 12 bases. Germline assignment: CDR1 SGHVS and CDR2 FNYEAQ. The CDR3 is made up of 14 amino acids. In nucleotides, the CDR3 is TGTGCCAGCAGCACCCGACAGATACAAGAGACCCAGTACTTC. Translating it yields CASSTRQIQETQYF.

The genes are TRBV6-6 and TRBJ2-1, with 12 bases identical to TRBD2. J was trimmed by 7 bases and V by 6 bases; bases with no gene match: 10. The CDR3 is 16 amino acids. The V gene's germline CDR1 is MNHNY and CDR2 SVGAGI (reference sequence). The DNA of the CDR3 is TGTGCCAGCAGGCACCTAGGGCTAGCGGGAGGGAATGAGCAGTTCTTC. This codes for CASRHLGLAGGNEQFF.